This T cell receptor beta chain was recovered during a study of T-cell reconstitution after alpha-beta-depleted transplantation in children. Unique molecular identifiers featured in how the TCRbeta library was prepared. Using its own MiXCR run on the PCR reads, TCRdb lists one record per CDR3 protein. Seen here are about 610,000 distinct CDR3 sequences, 10% observed once, and the top ten hold less than 5%. Between the trimmed V and J ends, which lost 1 base and 7 bases, there was a span of 19 bases. This CDR3 is 17 amino acids long. From germline, CDR1 is SGHTA and CDR2 FQGNSA. V usage is TRBV7-2 and J usage is TRBJ2-2; the D gene is possibly TRBD2 (5 bases). The sequenced sample was PBMCs from the stem cell graft donor, obtained from the stem cell graft. This clonotype was obtained from a human donor who donated a stem cell graft to a child with acute myeloid leukemia. CDR3 in DNA: TGTGCCAGCAGCTTAGGTGGAGGTCTAGGAATTAGCGGGGAGCTGTTTTTT. It encodes CASSLGGGLGISGELFF.